This T cell receptor beta chain was retrieved from a study of CD8 T cells in ankylosing spondylitis (dated by TCRdb to about 2017). About the full investigation: T cell receptor beta repertoires were profiled in healthy donors and ankylosing spondylitis patients so that disease-linked TCR variants could be found. The full study cohort was made up of about two dozen ankylosing spondylitis patients and 108 healthy donors. Peripheral blood samples were taken, and synovial fluid was additionally collected from ankylosing spondylitis patients. The research as a whole found: Some of the motif variants had been reported before in the synovial fluid and blood of reactive arthritis patients, a finding that suggests common disease-initiation mechanisms. According to the report, matched synovial fluid samples from ankylosing spondylitis patients were significantly enriched for the disease-linked clones. A TCR beta motif of several highly homologous amino acid variants appeared characteristic of blood from ankylosing spondylitis patients. In peripheral blood, the disease-linked clones were found at relatively low frequencies and had a CD8+ phenotype.

Reading the germline V gene (reference sequence) gives CDR1 GTSNPN and CDR2 SVGIG. V has 3 bases trimmed and J has 7 bases trimmed; junction bases matching no gene number 8. Inclusive of the bounding cysteine and phenylalanine, the CDR3 is 15 residues long. Here the CDR3 DNA is all that survives: 45 bases in frame from base 1. Turning to this clonotype: Its antigen specificity is not known. No quality values exist for individual bases; no much larger clone is one base distant.

The sequencer was an Illumina HiSeq 2500. Quantitative 5'-RACE with molecular barcodes was used to prepare TCR beta libraries. Regarding the original processing steps: A new computational method, built on a probabilistic model of VDJ rearrangement, was used to identify disease-linked TCR variants. Through fastp at Q25 and MiXCR, TCRdb rebuilt clones from the public reads, retaining in-frame beta chains. Rows with one shared CDR3 protein collapse into an entry with the most common genes and DNA. TCRdb's processing, not the authors', yielded these V and J calls. The sample table shows under 300,000 distinct CDR3 sequences, and roughly a tenth are seen once. 2.6% of the sample rests with the top ten.

The source is a male donor with ankylosing spondylitis or in good health (not recorded which). Sequencing was performed on blood, either unsorted or a sorted T cell fraction (not recorded which). The sequence joins TRBV30 to TRBJ2-1, with 11 central nucleotides matching TRBD2. The sequenced DNA is TGTGCCTGGAGAGTACTAGCGGGAGCAAAGAATGAGCAGTTCTTC. The translation is CAWRVLAGAKNEQFF.